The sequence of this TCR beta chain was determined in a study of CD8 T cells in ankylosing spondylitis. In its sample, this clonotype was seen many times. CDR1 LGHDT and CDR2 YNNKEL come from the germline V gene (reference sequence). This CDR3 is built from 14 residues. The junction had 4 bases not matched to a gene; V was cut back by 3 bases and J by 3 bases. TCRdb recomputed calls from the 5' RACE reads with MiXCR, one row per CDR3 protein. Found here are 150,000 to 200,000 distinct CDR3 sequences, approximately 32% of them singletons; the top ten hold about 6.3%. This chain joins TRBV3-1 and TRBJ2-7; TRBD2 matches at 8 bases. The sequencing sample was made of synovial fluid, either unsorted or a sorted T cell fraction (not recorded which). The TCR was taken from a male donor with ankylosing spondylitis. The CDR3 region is CASSHSGSGYEQYF. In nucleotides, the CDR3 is TGTGCCAGCAGCCACAGCGGGAGTGGCTACGAGCAGTACTTC.